These 3 T cell receptor beta chains were all obtained from the same sample, sequenced in a study of OX40 agonist ivuxolimab in advanced cancers. Sequencing was performed with immunoSEQ multiplex PCR; in TCRdb, only in-frame clones are kept and a portion is missing. The repertoire holds more than 85,000 clones, with 90% as singletons. Sample: CD4+ or CD8+ T cells sorted from blood, taken in a trial of the OX40 agonist ivuxolimab. All receptors derive from an adult with an advanced solid tumor such as melanoma, head and neck, liver or kidney cancer.

V gene TRBV7-2 combines with J gene TRBJ1-1; unclear D gene. The CDR3 has 14 residues. V lost 5 bases, J lost 2 bases, and 12 bases lay in between. Germline V gene lookup returns CDR1 SGHTA and CDR2 FQGNSA. The CDR3 loop is CASSPQVVNTEAFF. As DNA, the CDR3 is TGTGCCAGCAGCCCCCAGGTAGTCAACACTGAAGCTTTCTTT.

The rearrangement joins TRBV7-2 to TRBJ2-2, with D possibly matching TRBD2 (5 bases). V was trimmed by 2 bases and J by 5 bases, leaving 6 bases between them. CDR3 size: 13 residues. Germline V gene sequence: CDR1 SGHTA, CDR2 FQGNSA. The chain's CDR3 is CASSLSGTGELFF. DNA for the CDR3: TGTGCCAGCAGCTTATCGGGGACCGGGGAGCTGTTTTTT.

V and J are TRBV6-5 and TRBJ1-2, with 9 bases matching TRBD1. CDR1 MNHEY and CDR2 SVGAGI come from the germline V gene. The CDR3 extends over 15 amino acids. V trimming: 6 bases; J trimming: 8 bases; junction bases outside the gene matches: 13. The CDR3 protein is CASRKPGTGSAGYTF. The CDR3, as DNA: TGTGCCAGCAGAAAACCCGGGACAGGGAGTGCGGGCTACACCTTC.